This entry lists 21 T cell receptor beta chains sequenced from one sample in a study. TCRdb re-called the 5' RACE reads with MiXCR, one entry per CDR3 protein. The sample yields over 50,000 distinct CDR3 sequences, almost 25% seen once. Sequences were obtained from tumor-infiltrating naive CD4+ T cells sorted from the breast tumor. As to subset: naive CD4+ T cells, CD4+CD45RA+CD25-. The receptors were gathered from a female donor with breast cancer.

This clonotype was picked up many times. V usage is TRBV5-1 and J usage is TRBJ1-1; D uncertain. The CDR3 is made up of 13 amino acids. Per the germline V gene, CDR1 is SGHRS and CDR2 is YFSETQ. V lost 2 bases, J lost 5 bases, and 10 bases lay in between. The CDR3: CASSFRGGTEAFF. CDR3 DNA: TGCGCCAGCAGCTTCCGCGGAGGGACTGAAGCTTTCTTT.

Only a few counts were recorded for this clonotype. V usage is TRBV7-9 and J usage is TRBJ2-7, with D hard to call. CDR1 and CDR2 (germline): SEHNR, FQNEAQ (reference sequence). V was cut by 5 bases and J by 0 bases, with 17 bases left in between. The CDR3 is 16 amino acids. The CDR3 protein is CASSPPRSASSYEQYF. The CDR3 nucleotides are TGTGCCAGCAGCCCTCCGAGAAGCGCGAGCTCCTACGAGCAGTACTTC.

The V call is TRBV7-2, the J call TRBJ2-7; D is possibly TRBD1 or TRBD2 (5 bases each). This CDR3 region has 14 residues. The germline gives CDR1 SGHTA, CDR2 FQGNSA. Trimming took 5 bases from V and 6 from J, leaving 17 bases between them. The CDR3 sequence: CASSPGTLFFEQYF. CDR3 nucleotides: TGTGCCAGCAGCCCCGGGACCCTTTTTTTCGAGCAGTACTTC.

This clonotype showed up just a few times. J is TRBJ2-5 and V is TRBV15, with D possibly TRBD2 on 6 matching bases. Germline-derived CDR1 and CDR2 are LNHNV and YYDKDF (reference sequence). V shed 1 base and J shed 4 bases, with 10 bases lying between them. This CDR3 comprises 14 residues. CDR3 sequence: CATSRALGGETQYF. The CDR3 DNA reads as TGTGCCACCAGCAGAGCTTTGGGAGGAGAGACCCAGTACTTC.

This clonotype was detected a few times. J is TRBJ1-1 and V is TRBV19; D gene ambiguous. V lost 1 base to trimming and J lost 4 bases, with 1 base between them. The V gene's germline CDR1 is LNHDA and CDR2 SQIVND (reference sequence). The CDR3 is 11 amino acids. The CDR3 sequence is CASSIGTEAFF. Written as DNA, the CDR3 is TGTGCCAGTAGTATAGGCACTGAAGCTTTCTTT.

The chain joins TRBV5-1 to TRBJ2-4; weak D call: TRBD1 (5 bases). Trimming left V 0 bases short and J 0 bases short, with 10 bases between. The CDR3 runs 16 residues. The germline CDR1 and CDR2 sequences are SGHRS and YFSETQ. The CDR3 sequence: CASSLVGDIAKNIQYF. DNA of the CDR3: TGCGCCAGCAGCTTGGTAGGGGATATAGCCAAAAACATTCAGTACTTC. The whole variable domain, remainder taken from reference TRBV5-1 and TRBJ2-4, is KAGVTQTPRYLIKTRGQQVTLSCSPISGHRSVSWYQQTPGQGLQFLFEYFSETQRNKGNFPGRFSGRQFSNSRSEMNVSTLELGDSALYLCASSLVGDIAKNIQYFGAGTRLSVL.

At least ten counts were recorded for this clonotype. CDR3 sequence: CASGWTGHEQFF. The CDR3, as DNA: TGTGCCAGCGGCTGGACAGGCCATGAGCAGTTCTTC. The rearrangement links TRBV6-2 or TRBV6-3 to TRBJ2-1; 7 nucleotides align to TRBD1. The length of the CDR3 is 12 residues. V gave up 8 bases and J gave up 8 bases; unmatched junction bases: 6. Germline V gene lookup returns CDR1 MNHEY and CDR2 SVGEGT.

This clonotype came up a few times. The chain recombines TRBV15 with TRBJ2-2; 8 positions match TRBD2. The germline CDR1 and CDR2 sequences are LNHNV and YYDKDF (reference sequence). This CDR3 spans 15 amino acids. Trimming at V came to 3 bases and at J to 5 bases, leaving 5 bases not matched to a gene. Here the CDR3 DNA reads TGTGCCACCAGCAGTTACGCGGGGGGAACCGGGGAGCTGTTTTTT. Amino acids: CATSSYAGGTGELFF.

Of note for this clonotype: Being one base from a much bigger clone, this may be a read error. The chain couples TRBV5-1 to TRBJ1-2; no clear D gene. CDR1 and CDR2 from the germline V gene are SGHRS and YFSETQ. The CDR3 length is 13 residues. Here the CDR3 reads CASSLDPDYGYAF. The DNA for the CDR3 is TGCGCCAGCAGCTTGGATCCAGACTATGGCTACGCCTTC.

The sample holds a few counts of this clonotype. V gene TRBV28 combines with J gene TRBJ2-4, with 12 positions matching TRBD1. From germline, CDR1 is MDHEN and CDR2 SYDVKM. This CDR3 is built from 16 residues. The junction had 10 bases not matched to a gene; V was cut back by 6 bases and J by 7 bases. CDR3: CASRPTGTGGRNIQYF. In DNA, the CDR3 is TGTGCCAGCAGACCTACCGGGACAGGGGGCAGGAACATTCAGTACTTC.

Only a few counts were recorded for this clonotype. The chain combines TRBV7-2 with TRBJ1-2; unclear D gene. Trimming left V 2 bases short and J 7 bases short, with 17 bases between. Germline lookup yields CDR1 SGHTA and CDR2 FQGNSA. The CDR3 consists of 15 residues. DNA of the CDR3: TGTGCCAGCAGCTTAAAGCTTCAGGTCCTGCGTGGCTACACCTTC. Translation: CASSLKLQVLRGYTF.

The J gene is TRBJ1-4, the V gene TRBV6-1; D gene ambiguous. Deletions cut 0 bases from V and 5 bases from J, with 10 bases between. The CDR3 is 15 residues long. Germline V gene lookup returns CDR1 MNHNS and CDR2 SASEGT. In nucleotides, the CDR3 is TGTGCCAGCAGTGAAGCGTACAGACTGAATGAAAAACTGTTTTTT. Translation gives CASSEAYRLNEKLFF.

The gene calls are TRBV11-3 and TRBJ2-7; D not certain. Trimming pared 2 bases from V and 2 bases from J, leaving 10 bases between. The CDR3 covers 14 residues. Germline CDR1 reads SGHNT; CDR2 reads YENEEA. The CDR3 region is CASSLSAGAYEQYF. In DNA, the CDR3 is TGTGCCAGCAGCTTATCCGCAGGCGCCTACGAGCAGTACTTC.

This clonotype was seen a handful of times. V is TRBV7-3 and J is TRBJ2-3, with D hard to call. Trimming left V 5 bases short and J 0 bases short, with 6 bases between. The CDR3 has 13 residues. Germline values: CDR1 SGHTA, CDR2 FQGTGA. CDR3 DNA sequence: TGTGCCAGCAGCAAGGCTAGCACAGATACGCAGTATTTT. Its translation: CASSKASTDTQYF.

As for this clonotype: Given the absence of the conserved phenylalanine or tryptophan at the CDR3 end, a read error is likely. In nucleotides, the CDR3 is TGTGCCAGCAGCACACTACGGGACAGGCCTCAGTTCCTC. It translates to CASSTLRDRPQFL. The J gene is TRBJ2-1, the V gene TRBV7-2; 8 bases map to TRBD1. Germline CDR1 and CDR2: SGHTA and FQGNSA. The CDR3 has 13 residues. The trim removed 5 bases at V and 13 bases at J, leaving 10 bases unmatched.

The V call is TRBV7-2, the J call TRBJ1-2; D unresolved. Trimming took 5 bases from V and 7 from J, leaving 14 bases between them. CDR1 is SGHTA and CDR2 is FQGNSA in the germline V gene. The CDR3 has 13 amino acids. The CDR3 nucleotides read TGTGCCAGCAGCCTGCAGAGCTATGGTGGCTACACCTTC. This gives the protein CASSLQSYGGYTF.

This clonotype occurred many times. The chain uses TRBV2 and TRBJ1-5; a possible D gene is TRBD1 (5 bases). V shed 7 bases and J shed 4 bases, with 11 bases lying between them. The CDR3 extends over 13 amino acids. Germline V lookup: CDR1 SNHLY, CDR2 FYNNEI. The CDR3 DNA reads as TGTGCCAGCACATCGACAGTTAATCAGCCCCAGCATTTT. Amino acids: CASTSTVNQPQHF.

The chain has TRBV29-1 and TRBJ2-3, with 11 nucleotides matching TRBD2. Germline assignment: CDR1 SQVTM and CDR2 ANQGSEA. The CDR3 contains 14 residues. The V gene end was trimmed by 7 bases and the J gene end by 9 bases; junction bases not matched to a gene: 12. The CDR3 nucleotides are TGCAGCGACACCGGGACTAGCGGAGCTCCCACGCAGTATTTT. Its translation is CSDTGTSGAPTQYF.

V is TRBV5-1 and J is TRBJ2-5; D remains unclear. V was cut by 2 bases and J by 4 bases, with 21 bases left in between. The germline V gene encodes CDR1 SGHRS and CDR2 YFSETQ. CDR3 length equals 17 residues. DNA for the CDR3: TGCGCCAGCAGCTTTGGTGGGTCATCTCAAGTGGCAGAGACCCAGTACTTC. Protein sequence: CASSFGGSSQVAETQYF.

This chain links TRBV19 with TRBJ1-6; tentative D call: TRBD1 (5 bases). CDR1 LNHDA and CDR2 SQIVND come from the germline V gene (reference sequence). The CDR3 has 13 amino acids. V lost 5 bases and J lost 10, with 12 bases in between. This CDR3 reads CASSPREGSPLHF. The CDR3 bases are TGTGCCAGTAGTCCCAGGGAAGGATCACCCCTCCACTTT.

Details on this clonotype: Possible read error: a much larger clone is one base away. V and J are TRBV6-5 and TRBJ1-1, with 7 bases lining up with TRBD1. Germline V CDR1 and CDR2: MNHEY, SVGAGI. This CDR3 has 15 residues. DNA for the CDR3: TGTGCCAGCAGTTACACAACAGGGGAGGACACTGAAGCTCTCTTT. This translates into CASSYTTGEDTEALF.